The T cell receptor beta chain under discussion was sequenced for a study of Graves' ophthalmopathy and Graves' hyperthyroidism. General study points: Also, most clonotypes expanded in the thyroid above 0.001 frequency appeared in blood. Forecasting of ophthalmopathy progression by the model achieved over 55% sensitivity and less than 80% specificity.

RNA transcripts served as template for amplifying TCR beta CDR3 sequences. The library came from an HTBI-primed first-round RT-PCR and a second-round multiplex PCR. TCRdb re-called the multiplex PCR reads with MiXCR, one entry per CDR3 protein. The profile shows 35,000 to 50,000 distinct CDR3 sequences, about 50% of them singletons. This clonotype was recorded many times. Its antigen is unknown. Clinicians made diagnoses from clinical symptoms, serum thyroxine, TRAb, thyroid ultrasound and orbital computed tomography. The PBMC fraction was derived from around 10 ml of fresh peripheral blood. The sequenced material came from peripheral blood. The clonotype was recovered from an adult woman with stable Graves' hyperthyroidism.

The CDR3 sequence is CATSRSDRGRPGNTIYF. The CDR3, as DNA: TGTGCCACCAGCAGATCGGACAGGGGGCGACCTGGAAACACCATATATTTT. This sequence joins TRBV15 and TRBJ1-3, with 11 nucleotides matching TRBD1. In germline, CDR1 is LNHNV, CDR2 YYDKDF (reference sequence). The CDR3 is made up of 17 amino acids. The V segment lost 2 bases and the J segment 2 bases; nucleotides outside the gene matches: 5.